Sequencing of this T cell receptor beta chain was carried out in a study of cytomegalovirus exposure and HLA in healthy donors. Study-level background: Among about 200 million T cells, an earlier analysis found roughly 110 million unique TCR beta sequences.

V lost 2 bases to trimming and J lost 2 bases; unmatched junction nucleotides: 15. The CDR3 is 18 amino acids. Germline-derived CDR1 and CDR2 are MNHNS and SASEGT. The PCR made use of 60 Vbeta and 13 Jbeta primers. Generated by immunoSEQ multiplex PCR, the TCRdb table keeps only in-frame clones and is missing some. The profile shows about 140,000 clones, less than 10% of them singletons. As to this clone: Its antigen is still unknown.

Study-wide results and limits: The productive fraction for most TCR beta V segments was about 90% or about 30% in an earlier analysis. The study had only CMV serostatus as immune exposure information. TCR beta sequences reportedly predicted the HLA-A and HLA-B alleles of most subjects accurately.

Material for sequencing was PBMCs. The TCR was taken from a male donor in good health and CMV-seronegative. The chain has TRBV6-1 and TRBJ2-7; TRBD2 aligns across 7 bases. The CDR3 bases are TGTGCCAGCAGTGAAAGTCTTTGGGGGGGACGTGGGGCCTACGAGCAGTACTTC. Translation: CASSESLWGGRGAYEQYF.